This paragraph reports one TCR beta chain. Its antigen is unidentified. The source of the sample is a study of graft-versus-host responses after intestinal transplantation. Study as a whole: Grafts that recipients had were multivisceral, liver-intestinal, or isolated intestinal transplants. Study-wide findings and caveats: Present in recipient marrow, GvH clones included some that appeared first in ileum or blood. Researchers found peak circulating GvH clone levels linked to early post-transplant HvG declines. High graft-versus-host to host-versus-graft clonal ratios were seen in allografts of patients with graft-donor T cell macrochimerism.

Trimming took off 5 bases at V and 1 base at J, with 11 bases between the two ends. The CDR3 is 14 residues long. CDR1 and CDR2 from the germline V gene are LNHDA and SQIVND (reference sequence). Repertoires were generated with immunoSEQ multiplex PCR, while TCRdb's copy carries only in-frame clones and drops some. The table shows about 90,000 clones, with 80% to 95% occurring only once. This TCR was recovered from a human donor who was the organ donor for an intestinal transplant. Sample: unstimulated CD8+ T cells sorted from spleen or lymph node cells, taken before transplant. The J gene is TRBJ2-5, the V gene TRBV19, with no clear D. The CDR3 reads CASSLTDTQETQYF. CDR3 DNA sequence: TGTGCCAGTAGTTTGACCGACACCCAAGAGACCCAGTACTTC.